These 15 T cell receptor beta chains came from one sample sequenced in a study of T cell repertoires in aging, cancer and after chemotherapy. Peripheral blood genomic DNA, not sorted cells or RNA, was the template. TRB rearrangements spanning V, D and J were amplified using mixed TRB-A/B primers. In TCRdb, the multiplex PCR reads were re-called with MiXCR into one record per CDR3 protein. The sample holds about 6,200 distinct CDR3 sequences, 25% to 30% seen once. The sequenced sample was blood. Receptors originate from a human donor in good health.

In its sample, this clonotype ranks as large. The V call is TRBV11-3, the J call TRBJ1-6; TRBD1 matches 8 bases. Germline trimming cut 3 bases from V and 7 bases from J; bases unmatched to any gene: 2. Germline V CDR1 and CDR2: SGHNT, YENEEA. The length of the CDR3 is 14 residues. DNA for the CDR3: TGTGCCAGCAGCTTGAGACAGGGGAATTCACCCCTCCACTTT. It specifies CASSLRQGNSPLHF.

V usage is TRBV20-1 and J usage is TRBJ1-6; D gene ambiguous. From germline, CDR1 is DFQATT and CDR2 SNEGSKA (reference sequence). V shed 1 base and J shed 0 bases, with 13 bases lying between them. CDR3 length: 17 residues. CDR3 sequence reads: CSARGAQDPSYNSPLHF. As DNA, the CDR3 is TGCAGTGCTAGAGGGGCCCAGGACCCCTCCTATAATTCACCCCTCCACTTT.

This clonotype counts as medium-sized. V is TRBV20-1 and J is TRBJ1-5; D might be TRBD1 (5 bases). Trimming removed 3 bases at V and 6 bases at J, with 12 bases between. The germline gives CDR1 DFQATT, CDR2 SNEGSKA (reference sequence). This CDR3 comprises 13 residues. The CDR3 here is CSARGGDSQPQHF. CDR3 DNA: TGCAGTGCTAGGGGGGGAGACAGTCAGCCCCAGCATTTT.

The V and J genes are TRBV20-1 and TRBJ2-1; TRBD2 agrees at 8 bases. V lost 2 bases and J lost 0; bases outside the gene matches: 15. From germline, CDR1 is DFQATT and CDR2 SNEGSKA (reference sequence). This CDR3 comprises 19 residues. For the CDR3, the DNA is TGCAGTGCTAGAACCCCCGACAGTAGCGGGAAGAGCTCCTACAATGAGCAGTTCTTC. It specifies CSARTPDSSGKSSYNEQFF.

CDR3 loop: CASSKRPGNEQFF. For the CDR3, the DNA is TGTGCCAGCAGCAAGCGACCGGGGAATGAGCAGTTCTTC. The V gene is TRBV7-9, the J gene TRBJ2-1, with D tentatively TRBD2 (5 bases). This CDR3 contains 13 residues. Germline V gene lookup returns CDR1 SEHNR and CDR2 FQNEAQ (reference sequence). Trimming took 5 bases from V and 7 from J, leaving 12 bases between them. Full variable domain (outside the CDR3, taken from reference TRBV7-9 and TRBJ2-1): DTGVSQNPRHKITKRGQNVTFRCDPISEHNRLYWYRQTLGQGPEFLTYFQNEAQLEKSRLLSDRFSAERPKGSFSTLEIQRTEQGDSAMYLCASSKRPGNEQFFGPGTRLTVL.

The chain is built from TRBV15 and TRBJ2-5, with D possibly being TRBD1 or TRBD2 (5 bases each). Germline loops: CDR1 LNHNV, CDR2 YYDKDF (reference sequence). The CDR3 extends over 12 amino acids. Trimming took off 1 base at V and 5 bases at J, with 5 bases between the two ends. The CDR3 region is CATSRGGETQYF. CDR3 sequence (DNA): TGTGCCACCAGCAGAGGGGGGGAGACCCAGTACTTC.

The CDR3 DNA reads as TGTGCCAGCAATGGTCGGGGGACTAGCGAGAGCTCCTACAATGAGCAGTTCTTC. As protein: CASNGRGTSESSYNEQFF. J is TRBJ2-1 and V is TRBV6-1; 10 bases are shared with TRBD2. V trimming: 7 bases; J trimming: 0 bases; junction bases outside the gene matches: 12. The CDR3 spans 18 residues. Germline values: CDR1 MNHNS, CDR2 SASEGT.

Judged by abundance, this clonotype is medium-sized. The chain uses TRBV5-4 and TRBJ2-7, with 7 bases that match TRBD1. V was clipped by 3 bases and J by 3 bases; unmatched bases: 6. From germline, CDR1 is SGHNT and CDR2 YYREEE (reference sequence). CDR3 length: 14 residues. The CDR3 coding sequence is TGTGCCAGCAGCTCCCGGACAGGAGACTACGAGCAGTACTTC. Amino acids: CASSSRTGDYEQYF.

Comments on this clonotype: A much larger clone differs by one base, so this may be a read error. The conserved phenylalanine or tryptophan normally closing the CDR3 is absent here, so this likely arose from a read error. The DNA is left out, because the CDR3 cannot be placed on it with certainty; the CDR3 is given as TCRdb lists it. This sequence joins TRBV19 and TRBJ1-1. The CDR3 length equals 13 residues, ends included. Germline V lookup: CDR1 LNHDA, CDR2 SQIVND (reference sequence). The CDR3 is CASSIGYIVSERL.

The chain is built from TRBV6-2 or TRBV6-3 and TRBJ1-2; TRBD1 agrees at 7 bases. V gave up 7 bases and J gave up 2 bases; unmatched junction bases: 7. The CDR3 runs to 14 residues. The germline V gene has CDR1 MNHEY and CDR2 SVGEGT. DNA of the CDR3: TGTGCCAGCAACGCACAGGGGCGCAACTATGGCTACACCTTC. Its translation is CASNAQGRNYGYTF.

This clonotype qualifies as medium-sized. This rearrangement joins TRBV27 to TRBJ2-7; 7 nucleotides match TRBD2. CDR1 is MNHEY, CDR2 SMNVEV, per germline (reference sequence). The CDR3 contains 14 residues. V dropped 3 bases and J dropped 4; count of bases not matched to a gene: 6. The CDR3 loop is CASSFSGKLYEQYF. The CDR3 coding sequence is TGTGCCAGCAGTTTCAGCGGGAAGTTATACGAGCAGTACTTC.

This clonotype qualifies as medium-sized (0.01 to 0.1%). The gene calls are TRBV20-1 and TRBJ2-7; no definite D call. Trimming left V 5 bases short and J 0 bases short, with 11 bases between. The length of the CDR3 is 13 residues. CDR1 and CDR2 from the germline V gene are DFQATT and SNEGSKA (reference sequence). CDR3 sequence reads: CSAPGQLSYEQYF. In DNA form, the CDR3 reads TGCAGTGCTCCCGGGCAGCTCTCCTACGAGCAGTACTTC.

The chain couples TRBV5-1 to TRBJ2-2, with D maybe TRBD1 (6 bases). The CDR3 covers 15 residues. V was clipped by 5 bases and J by 5 bases, with 16 bases between them. Germline-derived CDR1 and CDR2 are SGHRS and YFSETQ. For the CDR3, the DNA is TGCGCCAGCAGTCCCGGGACAATTGGGACCGGGGAGCTGTTTTTT. Its protein is CASSPGTIGTGELFF.

The CDR3: CASSTSWEPSPRTDTQYF. As DNA, the CDR3 is TGTGCCAGCAGCACTTCCTGGGAGCCCTCGCCTCGCACAGATACGCAGTATTTT. The chain is built from TRBV11-3 and TRBJ2-3; D is possibly TRBD2 (5 bases). CDR1 is SGHNT and CDR2 is YENEEA in the germline V gene. With 5 bases removed from V and 1 base from J, the gap between germline ends came to 22 bases. The CDR3 spans 18 residues. Together with reference TRBV11-3 and TRBJ2-3, the CDR3 gives the full variable domain: EAGVVQSPRYKIIEKKQPVAFWCNPISGHNTLYWYLQNLGQGPELLIRYENEEAVDDSQLPKDRFSAERLKGVDSTLKIQPAELGDSAVYLCASSTSWEPSPRTDTQYFGPGTRLTVL.

The J gene is TRBJ2-3, the V gene TRBV12-3 or TRBV12-4; TRBD1 matches 8 bases. The trim removed 2 bases at V and 5 bases at J, leaving 6 bases unmatched. CDR3 length equals 15 residues. This CDR3 is CASSLQTGVEDTQYF. The CDR3 DNA sequence: TGTGCCAGCAGTTTACAGACAGGGGTTGAAGATACGCAGTATTTT.